The clone carrying this TCR beta chain was seen only a few times. Molecular barcoded adaptors covering alpha/delta and beta/gamma chains were used on about 390 ng RNA. TCRdb reprocessed the reads via MiXCR and lists one record per CDR3 protein. The table includes 20,000 to 30,000 distinct CDR3 sequences, about 20% detected once. Germline loops: CDR1 SNHLY, CDR2 FYNNEI. The CDR3 length is 15 residues. Losses at the gene ends were 3 bases for V and 9 bases for J; bases not matched to a gene: 5. This specimen comes from a study of read filtering for tumor transcriptome and immune sequencing. Sequencing was done on a sample of a population of CD138-negative cells sorted from bone marrow. The receptor comes from a donor over 35 with multiple myeloma. This chain uses TRBV2 with TRBJ1-6; TRBD1 agrees at 10 bases. The CDR3 loop is CASSESGQGGSPLHF. CDR3 in DNA: TGTGCCAGCAGTGAGTCCGGACAGGGGGGTTCACCCCTCCACTTT.